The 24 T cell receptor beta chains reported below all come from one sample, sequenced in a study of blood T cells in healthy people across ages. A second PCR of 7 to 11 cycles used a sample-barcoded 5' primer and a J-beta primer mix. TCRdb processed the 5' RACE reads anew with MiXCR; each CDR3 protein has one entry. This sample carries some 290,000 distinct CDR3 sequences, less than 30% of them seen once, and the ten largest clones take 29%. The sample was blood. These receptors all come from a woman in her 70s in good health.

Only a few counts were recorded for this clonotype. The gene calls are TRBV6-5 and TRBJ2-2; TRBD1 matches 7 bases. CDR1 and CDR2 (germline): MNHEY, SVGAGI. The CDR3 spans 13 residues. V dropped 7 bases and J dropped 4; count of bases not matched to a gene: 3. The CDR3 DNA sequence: TGTGCCAGCACCCGGGACAGCACCGGGGAGCTGTTTTTT. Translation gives CASTRDSTGELFF.

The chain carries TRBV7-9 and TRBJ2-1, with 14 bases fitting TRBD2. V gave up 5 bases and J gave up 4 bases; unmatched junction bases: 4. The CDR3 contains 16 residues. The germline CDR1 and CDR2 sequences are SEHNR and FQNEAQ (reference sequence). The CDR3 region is CASSPGTSGSYNEQFF. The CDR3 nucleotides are TGTGCCAGCAGCCCCGGGACTAGCGGGAGTTACAATGAGCAGTTCTTC.

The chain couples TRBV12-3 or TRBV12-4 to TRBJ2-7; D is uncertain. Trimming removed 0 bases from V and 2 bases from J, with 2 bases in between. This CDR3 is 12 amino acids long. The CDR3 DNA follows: TGTGCCAGCAGTTTAGCCACCTACGAGCAGTACTTC. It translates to CASSLATYEQYF.

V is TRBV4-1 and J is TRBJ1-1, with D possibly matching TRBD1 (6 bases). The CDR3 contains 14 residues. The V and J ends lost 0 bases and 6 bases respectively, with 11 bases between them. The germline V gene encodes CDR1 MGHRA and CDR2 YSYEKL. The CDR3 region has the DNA TGCGCCAGCAGCCAAGAAGGGGGTAACCCTGAAGCTTTCTTT. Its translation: CASSQEGGNPEAFF.

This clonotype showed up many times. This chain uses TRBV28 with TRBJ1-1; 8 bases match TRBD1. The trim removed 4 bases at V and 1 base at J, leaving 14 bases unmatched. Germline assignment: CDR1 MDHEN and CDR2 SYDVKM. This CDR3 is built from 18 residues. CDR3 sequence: CASSYPRGQGAGNTEAFF. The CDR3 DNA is TGTGCCAGCAGTTATCCCCGGGGGCAGGGGGCTGGGAACACTGAAGCTTTCTTT.

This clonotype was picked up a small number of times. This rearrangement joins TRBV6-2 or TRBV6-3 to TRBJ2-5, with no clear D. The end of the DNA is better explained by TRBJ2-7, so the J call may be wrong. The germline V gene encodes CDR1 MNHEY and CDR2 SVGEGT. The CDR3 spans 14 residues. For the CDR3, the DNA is TGTGCCAGCAGTTACGGCACAGTTTACTACGAGCAGTACTTC. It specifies CASSYGTVYYEQYF.

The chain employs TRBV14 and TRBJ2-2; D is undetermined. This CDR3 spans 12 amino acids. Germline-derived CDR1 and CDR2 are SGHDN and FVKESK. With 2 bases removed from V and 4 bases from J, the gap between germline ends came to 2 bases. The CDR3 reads CASSQLTGELFF. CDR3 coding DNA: TGTGCCAGCAGCCAACTCACCGGGGAGCTGTTTTTT.

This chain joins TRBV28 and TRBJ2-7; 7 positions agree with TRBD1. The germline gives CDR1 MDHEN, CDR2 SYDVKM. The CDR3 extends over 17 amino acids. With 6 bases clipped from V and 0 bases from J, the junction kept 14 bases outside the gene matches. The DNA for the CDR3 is TGTGCCAGCAGACCCAATTTAGGGGGCGGAGGCTCCTACGAGCAGTACTTC. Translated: CASRPNLGGGGSYEQYF.

The CDR3 is CASSVDGTSGNTIYF. The CDR3 DNA follows: TGTGCCAGCAGCGTTGACGGAACCTCTGGAAACACCATATATTTT. The chain carries TRBV9 and TRBJ1-3; no clear D. The V and J ends lost 2 bases and 0 bases respectively, with 9 bases between them. CDR3 length equals 15 residues. CDR1 is SGDLS, CDR2 YYNGEE, per germline. Complete variable domain (other parts from reference TRBV9 and TRBJ1-3): DSGVTQTPKHLITATGQRVTLRCSPRSGDLSVYWYQQSLDQGLQFLIQYYNGEERAKGNILERFSAQQFPDLHSELNLSSLELGDSALYFCASSVDGTSGNTIYFGEGSWLTVV.

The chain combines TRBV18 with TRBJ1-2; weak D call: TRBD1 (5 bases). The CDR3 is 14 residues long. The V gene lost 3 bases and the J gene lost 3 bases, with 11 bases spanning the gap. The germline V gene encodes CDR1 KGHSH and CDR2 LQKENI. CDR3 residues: CASSPGRGDYGYTF. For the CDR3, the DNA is TGTGCCAGCTCACCGGGACGGGGTGACTATGGCTACACCTTC.

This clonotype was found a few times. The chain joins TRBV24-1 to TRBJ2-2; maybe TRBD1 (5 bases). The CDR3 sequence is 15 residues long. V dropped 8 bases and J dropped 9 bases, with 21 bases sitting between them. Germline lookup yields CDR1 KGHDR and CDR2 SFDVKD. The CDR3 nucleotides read TGTGCCACCAACGGGCCTAGGGGTAGTTCCAGGGAGCTGTTTTTT. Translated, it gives CATNGPRGSSRELFF.

In DNA form, the CDR3 reads TGTGCCATCAGTGAGGGAGGGGACACTGAAGCTTTCTTT. Translated: CAISEGGDTEAFF. The rearrangement joins TRBV10-3 to TRBJ1-1; possibly TRBD1 for D (5 bases). Germline V gene sequence: CDR1 ENHRY, CDR2 SYGVKD. Trimming removed 2 bases from V and 3 bases from J, with 7 bases in between. CDR3 length: 13 amino acids.

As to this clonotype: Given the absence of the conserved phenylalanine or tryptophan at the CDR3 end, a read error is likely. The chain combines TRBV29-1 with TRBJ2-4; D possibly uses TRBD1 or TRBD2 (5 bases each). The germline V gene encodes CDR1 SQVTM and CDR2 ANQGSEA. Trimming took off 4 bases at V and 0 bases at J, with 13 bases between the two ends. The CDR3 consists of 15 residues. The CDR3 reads CSVVQGALAKNIQYL. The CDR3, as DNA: TGCAGCGTTGTTCAGGGAGCCCTAGCCAAAAACATTCAGTACCTC.

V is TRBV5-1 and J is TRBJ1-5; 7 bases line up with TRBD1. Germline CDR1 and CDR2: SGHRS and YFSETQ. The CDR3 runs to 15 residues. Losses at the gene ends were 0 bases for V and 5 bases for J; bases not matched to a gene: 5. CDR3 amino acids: CASSLGQGYDQPQHF. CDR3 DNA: TGCGCCAGCAGCTTGGGACAGGGTTATGATCAGCCCCAGCATTTT. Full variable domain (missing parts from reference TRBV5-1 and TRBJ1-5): KAGVTQTPRYLIKTRGQQVTLSCSPISGHRSVSWYQQTPGQGLQFLFEYFSETQRNKGNFPGRFSGRQFSNSRSEMNVSTLELGDSALYLCASSLGQGYDQPQHFGDGTRLSIL.

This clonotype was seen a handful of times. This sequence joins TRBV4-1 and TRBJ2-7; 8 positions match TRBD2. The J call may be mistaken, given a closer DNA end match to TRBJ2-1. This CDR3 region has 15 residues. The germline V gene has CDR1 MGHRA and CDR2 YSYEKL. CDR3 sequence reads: CASSPLSGKDNEQFF. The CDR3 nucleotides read TGCGCCAGCAGCCCACTTAGCGGGAAGGACAATGAGCAGTTCTTC.

The CDR3 DNA follows: TGCGCCAGCAGCCAGGCGGTGGGTGGCAATCAGCCCCAGCATTTT. It is translated as CASSQAVGGNQPQHF. V and J are TRBV4-3 and TRBJ1-5; D is ambiguous. The germline gives CDR1 LGHNA, CDR2 YSLEER. Trimming took 3 bases from V and 2 from J, leaving 11 bases between them. The length of the CDR3 is 15 residues.

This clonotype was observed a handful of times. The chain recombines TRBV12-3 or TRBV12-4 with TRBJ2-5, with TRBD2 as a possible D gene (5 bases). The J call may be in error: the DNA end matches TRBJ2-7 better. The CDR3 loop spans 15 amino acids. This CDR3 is CASSLAGVITYEQYF. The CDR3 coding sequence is TGTGCCAGCAGTTTAGCGGGAGTCATAACCTACGAGCAGTACTTC.

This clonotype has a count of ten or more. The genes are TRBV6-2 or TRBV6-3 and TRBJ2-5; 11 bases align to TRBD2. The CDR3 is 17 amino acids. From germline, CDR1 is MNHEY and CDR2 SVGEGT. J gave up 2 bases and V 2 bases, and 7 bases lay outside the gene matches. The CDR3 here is CASSYMPSGRMQETQYF. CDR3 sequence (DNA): TGTGCCAGCAGTTACATGCCTAGCGGGAGGATGCAAGAGACCCAGTACTTC.

The DNA of the CDR3 is TGTGCCAGCAGCGGGGGACTAGTCCAAGAGACCCAGTACTTC. Its translation: CASSGGLVQETQYF. The V and J genes are TRBV5-6 and TRBJ2-5; the match to TRBD2 covers 8 bases. After removal of 4 bases from V and 1 base from J, the junction contained 3 bases not matched to a gene. Germline loops: CDR1 SGHDT, CDR2 YYEEEE. CDR3 length: 14 amino acids.

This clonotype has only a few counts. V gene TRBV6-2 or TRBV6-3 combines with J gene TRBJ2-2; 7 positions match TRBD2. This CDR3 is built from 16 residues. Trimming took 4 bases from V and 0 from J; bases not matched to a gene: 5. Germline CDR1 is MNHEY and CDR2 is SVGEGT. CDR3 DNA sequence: TGTGCCAGCAGTTCGGGGGGACGGCCGAACACCGGGGAGCTGTTTTTT. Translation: CASSSGGRPNTGELFF.

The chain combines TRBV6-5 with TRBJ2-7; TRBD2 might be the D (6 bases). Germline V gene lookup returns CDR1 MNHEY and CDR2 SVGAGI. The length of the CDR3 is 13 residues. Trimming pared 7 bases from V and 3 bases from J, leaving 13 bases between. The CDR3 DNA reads TGTGCCAGCACCGAAGACGGGGGCTACGAGCAGTACTTC. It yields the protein CASTEDGGYEQYF.

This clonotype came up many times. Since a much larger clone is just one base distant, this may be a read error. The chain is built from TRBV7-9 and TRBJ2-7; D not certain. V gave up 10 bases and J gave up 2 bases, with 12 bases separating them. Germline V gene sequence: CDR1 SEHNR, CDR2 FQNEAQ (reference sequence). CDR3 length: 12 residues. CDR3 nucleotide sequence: TGTGCCACCGACAAAAACCCCTACGAGCAGTACTTC. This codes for CATDKNPYEQYF.

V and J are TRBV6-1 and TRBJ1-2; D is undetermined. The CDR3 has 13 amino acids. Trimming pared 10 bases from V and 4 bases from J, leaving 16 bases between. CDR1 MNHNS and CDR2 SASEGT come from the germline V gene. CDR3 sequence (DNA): TGTGCCACCAGATTAGGATTATCCTATGGCTACACCTTC. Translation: CATRLGLSYGYTF.

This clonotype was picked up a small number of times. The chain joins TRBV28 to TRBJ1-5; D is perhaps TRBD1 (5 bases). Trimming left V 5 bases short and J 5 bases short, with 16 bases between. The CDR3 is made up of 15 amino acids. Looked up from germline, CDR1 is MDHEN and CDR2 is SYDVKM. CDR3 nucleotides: TGTGCCAGCAGTCCCCGGGGGGATTGGGATCAGCCCCAGCATTTT. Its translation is CASSPRGDWDQPQHF.